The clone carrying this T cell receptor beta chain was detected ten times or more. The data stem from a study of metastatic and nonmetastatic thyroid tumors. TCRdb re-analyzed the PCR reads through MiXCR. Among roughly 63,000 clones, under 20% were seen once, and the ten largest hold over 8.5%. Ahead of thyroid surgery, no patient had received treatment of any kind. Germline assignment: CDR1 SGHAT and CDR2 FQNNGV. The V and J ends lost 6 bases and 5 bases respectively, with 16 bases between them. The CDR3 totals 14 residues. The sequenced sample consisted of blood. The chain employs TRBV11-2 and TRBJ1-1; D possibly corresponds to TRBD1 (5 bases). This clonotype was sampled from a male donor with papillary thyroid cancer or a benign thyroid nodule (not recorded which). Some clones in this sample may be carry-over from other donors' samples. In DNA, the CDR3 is TGTGCCAGCAGTTTTCAGGGTTTTGGGACTGAAGCTTTCTTT. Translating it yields CASSFQGFGTEAFF. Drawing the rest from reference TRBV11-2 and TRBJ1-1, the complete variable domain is EAGVAQSPRYKIIEKRQSVAFWCNPISGHATLYWYQQILGQGPKLLIQFQNNGVVDDSQLPKDRFSAERLKGVDSTLKIQPAKLEDSAVYLCASSFQGFGTEAFFGQGTRLTVV.